This TCR beta chain is from a study of T cell clones after liver transplantation. The wider study: Third-party-reactive TCRbeta sequences from pre-transplant mixed lymphocyte reactions served as antigen-independent comparators. Broader study findings: Circulating graft-donor-reactive CD4 TCRbeta sequences fell significantly post-transplant in 5 of 8 subjects. In a couple of subjects, few donor cells limited the measurable donor-reactive repertoire.

Method: immunoSEQ multiplex PCR; TCRdb's copy keeps in-frame clones and lacks some. The sample carries around 97,000 clones, around 84% recorded once. This clone came up once. Its antigen is as yet unknown. At the DNA level, this CDR3 is encoded by other sequences in the same sample as well. V shed 6 bases and J shed 2 bases, with 11 bases lying between them. CDR1 and CDR2 from the germline V gene are SQVTM and ANQGSEA. The CDR3 is 12 residues long. Sequences were derived from CD4+ T cells from blood, sampled approximately 4 years after liver transplant. This TCR was sampled from a human patient who received a liver transplant. A share of the T cells may be of graft donor origin. The rearrangement joins TRBV29-1 to TRBJ2-7, with D possibly being TRBD1 (6 bases). CDR3: CSVRTAAYEQYF. CDR3 nucleotide sequence: TGCAGCGTGAGGACAGCCGCCTACGAGCAGTACTTC.